The T cell receptor beta chain described here comes from a study of shared clonotypes between healthy human individuals (dated by TCRdb to 2020 to 2022). For the wider study: A few men and a couple of women, aged 18 to 49 years, made up the cohort. For each donor, CD4 naive and CD4 memory were each given three plates, CD8 naive was given two plates, and CD8 memory was given one plate. To estimate repertoire size and how much clonotypes are shared between individuals, the study performed deep sequencing of blood TCR repertoires from roughly five healthy adults. To increase sequencing depth and limit assay-specific biases, TCR repertoire library preparation and sequencing were carried out by different laboratories using diverse techniques. Leukapheresis yielded between about 0.85 and 9 billion PBMCs per donor. The full study reports these points: Sharing across a few donors was observed for around 5% of naive CD4, 3% to 3.5% of naive CD8, 2% to 2.5% of memory CD4, and about 0.4% of memory CD8 clonotypes. The genetic and exposure-history diversity represented was limited by the small number of donors. Rarefaction of sorted-subset datasets indicated incomplete sequencing despite the large sequencing depth. Compared with non-shared clonotypes, clonotypes shared by all four sorted-subset donors had higher generation probabilities. Based on pairwise subsampling, the degree of clonotype sharing among donors was expected to be affected by sequencing depth. Sampling was restricted to blood, and TCR repertoires in tissue are likely to differ from TCR repertoires in blood. Estimated clonotype richness was generally larger for naive than for memory subsets.

The germline ends are 11 bases apart after V is trimmed by 2 bases and J by 2 bases. The germline V gene encodes CDR1 LGHNA and CDR2 YSLEER. The CDR3 starts with the cysteine, ends with the phenylalanine, and has 15 residues. The kept DNA is CDR3 alone, 45 bases in frame from the first base. Concerning this clone: The antigen this receptor binds is unknown. No base quality information exists; no much larger clone differs at one position.

Using the deep immunoSEQ assay, multiplex PCR amplified TCR CDR3 regions from genomic DNA. Extracted genomic DNA from each cell subset was spread evenly across all wells of several immunoSEQ 96-well plates, with each plate serving as a replicate. Each replicate PCR for sorted subsets received approximately 220 ng genomic DNA, equal to roughly 29,000 T cell genomes. Purified libraries were measured with a Qubit 3.0 fluorometer, size-checked on a Bioanalyzer 2100, and measured again with the KAPA Library Quantification kit. A separate single-read 150-cycle Illumina NextSeq 550 flow cell was used to sequence each immunoSEQ 96-well plate. The source study handled its data this way. The immunoSEQ output contained only junctional sequences without quality scores, so filtering could not match that applied to full-length reads. Sequences were annotated with PyIR, a Python wrapper for IgBLAST v1.9, and V/J genes and CDR3 were assigned using IMGT germline references. Any read was removed if the V/J assignment was weak (E-value above 1e-6), the CDR3 was missing, or the read contained stop codons, out-of-frame junctions, or ambiguous translated residues. A V3J clonotype was defined by an identical inferred V gene, J gene, and CDR3 amino acid sequence. The percentage overlap between two repertoires was calculated by dividing the number of shared unique clonotypes by the size of the smaller repertoire. RTK rarefaction, the Chao1 estimator, and Recon v2.1 estimates of unobserved clonotypes were used to assess repertoire richness. For all TCRbeta clonotypes obtained by the gDNA method from a handful of donors, generation probabilities were computed with OLGA. The clones in this table, taken by TCRdb from immuneACCESS, are in-frame only. Not every clone is retained; where verified, under half of the shortfall comes from an unresolved V gene, and the cause of the rest is unknown. The V and J calls and clone size were taken over from that table, and D and trimming were inferred from the DNA. This sample comprises 2 million or so clones, about 95% of them detected only once. The top ten clones comprise approximately 1.2% of the sample.

For the CD8 naive samples, CD45RO-negative cells were positively selected for CCR7, yielding a CD45RA+CCR7+ population from which TemRA cells were excluded. Donors were healthy HIV-negative adults with no recently reported acute infections or vaccinations. Every donor was a Caucasian adult living in Nashville, Tennessee, USA. After blood collection by leukapheresis, PBMCs were isolated using Ficoll-Histopaque density gradient centrifugation and then cryopreserved in the vapor phase of liquid nitrogen. Purity and quantity of every magnetically sorted T cell population were checked by analytical flow cytometry. Each sorted fraction had its genomic DNA isolated and then quantified by UV absorbance on a Nanodrop 2000c.

Sequencing input: naive CD8+ T cells sorted from blood. The cell subset or site label on this specimen signifies: CD45RA+CCR7+. This sequence originates from a young man in good health. The rearranged segments are TRBV4-3 and TRBJ2-3; no confident D gene assignment can be made. The CDR3: CASSQYYPPTDTQYF. The nucleotide sequence reads TGCGCCAGCAGCCAATACTACCCCCCCACAGATACGCAGTATTTT.